One and the same sample provided the 8 T cell receptor beta chains below, sequenced in a study of graft-versus-host responses after intestinal transplantation. Method: immunoSEQ multiplex PCR; TCRdb's copy keeps in-frame clones and lacks some. The data contain over 45,000 clones, 94% of them seen just once; the ten biggest clones take up approximately 0.4%. Which antigens these TCRs recognize remains unknown. The input for sequencing was unstimulated CD4+ T cells sorted from spleen or lymph node cells, taken before transplant. All receptors come from a human donor who was the organ donor for an intestinal transplant.

The count of this clone is one. This chain connects TRBV6-6 to TRBJ2-1; 11 positions match TRBD1. CDR3 length equals 15 residues. V lost 6 bases to trimming and J lost 7 bases; unmatched junction nucleotides: 8. Germline loops: CDR1 MNHNY, CDR2 SVGAGI (reference sequence). CDR3 sequence: CASSRGQGALNEQFF. The CDR3 region has the DNA TGTGCCAGCAGCAGAGGACAGGGGGCTCTGAATGAGCAGTTCTTC.

V gene TRBV11-2 combines with J gene TRBJ2-1; no clear D gene. Germline assignment: CDR1 SGHAT and CDR2 FQNNGV. Trimming pared 1 base from V and 9 bases from J, leaving 10 bases between. The CDR3 spans 13 residues. CDR3 coding DNA: TGTGCCAGCAGCTTAGTCCAGGAGAGTGAGCAGTTCTTC. Amino acids: CASSLVQESEQFF.

The V and J genes are TRBV7-2 and TRBJ1-6, with D possibly TRBD1 on 6 matching bases. The V end was cut by 4 bases, the J end by 7 bases, with 14 bases between. The CDR3 is 15 residues long. Germline CDR1 and CDR2: SGHTA and FQGNSA. For the CDR3, the DNA is TGTGCCAGCAGCTCCGGGACAAGCCGCAATTCACCCCTCCACTTT. Protein: CASSSGTSRNSPLHF.

The rearrangement uses TRBV2 and TRBJ1-1; 7 bases fit TRBD1. Germline V CDR1 and CDR2: SNHLY, FYNNEI. This CDR3 comprises 14 residues. V lost 6 bases to trimming and J lost 1 base; unmatched junction nucleotides: 5. CDR3 sequence (DNA): TGTGCCAGCAGGGTCGGACAGGCGAACACTGAAGCTTTCTTT. As protein: CASRVGQANTEAFF.

V and J are TRBV4-1 and TRBJ2-7, with 8 bases that match TRBD1. The V gene end was trimmed by 0 bases and the J gene end by 3 bases; junction bases not matched to a gene: 7. This CDR3 region has 16 residues. Per germline, CDR1 MGHRA and CDR2 YSYEKL. The CDR3, as DNA: TGCGCCAGCAGCCAAGATAGCGGACAGGGTTTCTACGAGCAGTACTTC. Protein: CASSQDSGQGFYEQYF.

The chain links TRBV30 to TRBJ1-1; D not certain. Germline CDR1 GTSNPN, CDR2 SVGIG (reference sequence). V gave up 4 bases and J gave up 1 base, with 19 bases separating them. This CDR3 spans 16 amino acids. CDR3 sequence: CAWNCFRVKWNTEAFF. The CDR3 DNA reads as TGTGCCTGGAACTGCTTCCGAGTGAAATGGAACACTGAAGCTTTCTTT.

This clone showed up just a few times. This chain connects TRBV11-2 to TRBJ2-2, with 14 bases lining up with TRBD2. The junction had 8 bases not matched to a gene; V was cut back by 5 bases and J by 0 bases. This CDR3 comprises 19 residues. Germline V gene sequence: CDR1 SGHAT, CDR2 FQNNGV. DNA for the CDR3: TGTGCCAGCAGCCGGACTAGCGGGGGGACTTACGCGAACACCGGGGAGCTGTTTTTT. Translated, it gives CASSRTSGGTYANTGELFF.

V is TRBV21-1 and J is TRBJ2-7; the DNA was not compared with TRBD1, the D call given in the table. TRBV21-1 is flagged as a pseudogene. This CDR3 comprises 16 residues. Here the CDR3 DNA reads TGTGCCAGCAGCAAACAGGCGGGACAGGGACCCCACGAGCAGTACTTC. Residues: CASSKQAGQGPHEQYF.